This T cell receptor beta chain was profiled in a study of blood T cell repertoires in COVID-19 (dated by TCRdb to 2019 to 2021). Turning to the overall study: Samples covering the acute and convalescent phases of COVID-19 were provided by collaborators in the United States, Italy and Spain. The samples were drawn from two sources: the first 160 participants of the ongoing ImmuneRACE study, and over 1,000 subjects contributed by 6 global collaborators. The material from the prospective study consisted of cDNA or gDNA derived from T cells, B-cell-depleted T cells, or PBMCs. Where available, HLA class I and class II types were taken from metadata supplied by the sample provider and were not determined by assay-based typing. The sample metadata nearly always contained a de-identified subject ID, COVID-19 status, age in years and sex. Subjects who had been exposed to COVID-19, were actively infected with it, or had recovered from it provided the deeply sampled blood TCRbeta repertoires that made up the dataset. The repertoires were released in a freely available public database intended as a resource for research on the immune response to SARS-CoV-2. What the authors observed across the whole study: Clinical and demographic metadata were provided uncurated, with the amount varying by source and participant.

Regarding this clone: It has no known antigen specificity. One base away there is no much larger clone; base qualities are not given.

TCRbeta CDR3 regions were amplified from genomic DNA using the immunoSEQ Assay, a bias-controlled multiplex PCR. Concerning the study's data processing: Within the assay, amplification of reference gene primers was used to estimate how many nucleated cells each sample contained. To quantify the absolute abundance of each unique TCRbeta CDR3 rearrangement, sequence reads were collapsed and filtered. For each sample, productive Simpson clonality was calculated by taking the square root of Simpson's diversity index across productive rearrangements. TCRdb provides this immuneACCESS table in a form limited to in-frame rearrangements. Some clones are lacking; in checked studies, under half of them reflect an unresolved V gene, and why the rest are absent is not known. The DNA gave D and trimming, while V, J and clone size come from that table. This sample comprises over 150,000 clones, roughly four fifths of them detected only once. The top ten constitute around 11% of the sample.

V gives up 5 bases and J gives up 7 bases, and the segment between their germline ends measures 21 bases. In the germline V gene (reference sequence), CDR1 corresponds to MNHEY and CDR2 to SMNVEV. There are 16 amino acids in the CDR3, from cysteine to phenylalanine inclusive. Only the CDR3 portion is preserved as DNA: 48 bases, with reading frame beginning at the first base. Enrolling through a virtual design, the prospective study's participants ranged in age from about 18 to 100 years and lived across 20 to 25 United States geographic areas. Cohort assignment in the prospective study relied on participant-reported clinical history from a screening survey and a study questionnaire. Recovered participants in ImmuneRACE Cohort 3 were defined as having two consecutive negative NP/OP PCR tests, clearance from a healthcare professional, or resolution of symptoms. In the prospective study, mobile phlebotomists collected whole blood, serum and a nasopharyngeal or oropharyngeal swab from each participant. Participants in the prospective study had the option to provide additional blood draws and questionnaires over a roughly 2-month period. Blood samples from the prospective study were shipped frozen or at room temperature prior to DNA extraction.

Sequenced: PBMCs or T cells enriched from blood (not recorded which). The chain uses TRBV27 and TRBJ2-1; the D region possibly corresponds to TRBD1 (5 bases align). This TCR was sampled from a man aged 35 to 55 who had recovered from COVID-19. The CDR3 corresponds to CASSRAGPPLGNEQFF. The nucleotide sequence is TGTGCCAGCAGTCGGGCAGGGCCCCCTTTGGGGAATGAGCAGTTCTTC.